The 28 T cell receptor beta chains presented below share a single source sample, sequenced in a study of blood T cell repertoires in COVID-19. Clones were sequenced by immunoSEQ multiplex PCR, and TCRdb holds only the in-frame ones, with some missing. The data hold 20,000 to 25,000 clones, with approximately 73% observed a single time. The material sequenced was peripheral blood. Every receptor here comes from a human donor in a cohort sampled during active or convalescent COVID-19.

The chain joins TRBV7-2 to TRBJ2-7, with D possibly TRBD1 on 7 matching bases. V was pared by 5 bases and J by 4 bases, with 30 bases between. The CDR3 extends over 19 amino acids. Germline CDR1 reads SGHTA; CDR2 reads FQGNSA. The CDR3 DNA reads TGTGCCAGCAGCCCAGGGGGGATACCCAGCTTAGAATTTGTATACGAGCAGTACTTC. This translates into CASSPGGIPSLEFVYEQYF.

The chain uses TRBV11-2 and TRBJ2-1; 11 bases are shared with TRBD2. V trimming: 4 bases; J trimming: 1 base; junction bases outside the gene matches: 6. CDR1 and CDR2 (germline): SGHAT, FQNNGV. The CDR3 has 17 residues. CDR3 nucleotides: TGTGCCAGCAGCTATATAGCGGGAGGGAGTTCCTACAATGAGCAGTTCTTC. This gives the protein CASSYIAGGSSYNEQFF.

The gene calls are TRBV19 and TRBJ2-1, with D perhaps TRBD1 (6 bases). Per the germline V gene, CDR1 is LNHDA and CDR2 is SQIVND (reference sequence). V was pared by 5 bases and J by 2 bases, with 16 bases between. The CDR3 covers 16 residues. CDR3 DNA: TGTGCCAGTAGTTCATCCGGGACACGAACCTACAATGAGCAGTTCTTC. It encodes CASSSSGTRTYNEQFF.

The V call is TRBV5-6, the J call TRBJ1-6, with D possibly matching TRBD1 (5 bases). The V gene's germline CDR1 is SGHDT and CDR2 YYEEEE. The CDR3 consists of 17 residues. The V gene lost 4 bases and the J gene lost 0 bases, with 14 bases spanning the gap. CDR3 sequence: CASSTEEGSSYNSPLHF. For the CDR3, the DNA is TGTGCCAGCAGCACCGAGGAGGGGAGCTCCTATAATTCACCCCTCCACTTT.

The rearrangement links TRBV28 to TRBJ1-1; D unclear. The ends were cut back, 6 bases at V and 7 bases at J, with 9 bases in the middle. CDR1 is MDHEN, CDR2 SYDVKM, per germline. There are 11 residues in the CDR3. The CDR3 nucleotides read TGTGCCAGCAGGGCGAGGAGTGAAGCTTTCTTT. Protein: CASRARSEAFF.

This clone was detected a few times. This chain uses TRBV30 with TRBJ1-1; 7 bases fit TRBD1. Germline lookup yields CDR1 GTSNPN and CDR2 SVGIG (reference sequence). The CDR3 runs 17 residues. J lost 6 bases, V lost 2 bases, and 18 bases had no gene match. The CDR3: CAWSTGTDKTRVAEAFF. CDR3 nucleotide sequence: TGTGCCTGGAGTACCGGGACAGACAAAACAAGGGTGGCTGAAGCTTTCTTT.

A few counts support this clone. The chain employs TRBV14 and TRBJ1-2, with 8 bases aligning to TRBD1. Germline V gene sequence: CDR1 SGHDN, CDR2 FVKESK. V shed 4 bases and J 8 bases; nucleotides not matched to a gene: 9. The CDR3 has 14 amino acids. Here the CDR3 reads CASSPRTGSLGYTF. The CDR3 region has the DNA TGTGCCAGCAGCCCCAGGACAGGGAGCCTGGGCTACACCTTC. Looking up the rest from reference TRBV14 and TRBJ1-2 gives the full variable domain: EAGVTQFPSHSVIEKGQTVTLRCDPISGHDNLYWYRRVMGKEIKFLLHFVKESKQDESGMPNNRFLAERTGGTYSTLKVQPAELEDSGVYFCASSPRTGSLGYTFGSGTRLTVV.

The chain is built from TRBV3-1 (or the pseudogene TRBV3-2) and TRBJ2-2, with TRBD2 matching 10 bases. Per germline, CDR1 LGHDT and CDR2 YNNKEL (reference sequence). The ends lost 6 bases at V and 0 bases at J; junction bases unmatched: 4. CDR3 length equals 16 residues. CDR3 amino acids: CASRPGLASNTGELFF. DNA of the CDR3: TGTGCCAGCAGACCGGGACTAGCGTCGAACACCGGGGAGCTGTTTTTT.

The chain recombines TRBV14 with TRBJ2-7; D is ambiguous. The CDR3 totals 14 residues. Germline V CDR1 and CDR2: SGHDN, FVKESK. V was shortened by 3 bases and J by 5 bases, with 14 bases between the two germline ends. The CDR3 DNA reads TGTGCCAGCAGCCATTCACTTCGGGTCAACGAGCAGTACGTC. Amino acid sequence: CASSHSLRVNEQYV.

V and J are TRBV20-1 and TRBJ2-1, with 10 bases that match TRBD2. From germline, CDR1 is DFQATT and CDR2 SNEGSKA (reference sequence). V was pared by 3 bases and J by 2 bases, with 4 bases of the junction left unmatched. The CDR3 extends over 15 amino acids. The chain's CDR3 is CSASHLAGAYNEQFF. The CDR3, as DNA: TGCAGTGCTAGTCACCTAGCGGGAGCCTACAATGAGCAGTTCTTC.

The table lists this clone with a few counts. The chain uses TRBV19 and TRBJ1-3; possible D gene TRBD1, 5 bases. In germline, CDR1 is LNHDA, CDR2 SQIVND (reference sequence). V was pared by 5 bases and J by 8 bases, with 13 bases between. The CDR3 loop spans 13 amino acids. CDR3 DNA sequence: TGTGCCAGTAGTCCCTGGGGGGGACACACCATATATTTT. This codes for CASSPWGGHTIYF.

The chain combines TRBV4-3 with TRBJ2-1, with 9 bases matching TRBD1. The CDR3 totals 18 residues. V was clipped by 0 bases and J by 6 bases; unmatched bases: 12. The germline V gene has CDR1 LGHNA and CDR2 YSLEER. The DNA of the CDR3 is TGCGCCAGCAGCCAAGAGTTCTTGACAGGGGGGACTCCCAATGAGCAGTTCTTC. This encodes CASSQEFLTGGTPNEQFF.

The chain uses TRBV6-5 and TRBJ1-3, with D unclear. The CDR3 has 15 amino acids. CDR1 and CDR2 (germline): MNHEY, SVGAGI. Trimming shortened V by 7 bases and J by 0 bases, and 13 bases separated the two germline ends. The DNA of the CDR3 is TGTGCCAGCAATTCGCAGGCAACCTCTGGAAACACCATATATTTT. Amino acids: CASNSQATSGNTIYF.

The J gene is TRBJ2-1, the V gene TRBV29-1; no clear D. CDR1 and CDR2 (germline): SQVTM, ANQGSEA. V was shortened by 3 bases and J by 8 bases, with 11 bases between the two germline ends. CDR3 length: 12 residues. The CDR3 here is CSVERSGYEQFF. The CDR3 DNA reads as TGCAGCGTTGAGAGGAGTGGTTATGAGCAGTTCTTC.

In its sample, this clone was seen once. J is TRBJ2-1 and V is TRBV6-6; 10 nucleotides agree with TRBD1. The CDR3 spans 15 residues. Trimming removed 7 bases from V and 9 bases from J; junction bases left unmatched: 12. Germline V gene sequence: CDR1 MNHNY, CDR2 SVGAGI (reference sequence). The CDR3 loop reads CASTGTGTGVGEQFF. In DNA form, the CDR3 reads TGTGCCAGCACGGGAACCGGGACAGGGGTTGGTGAGCAGTTCTTC.

The chain uses TRBV9 and TRBJ2-7; 9 bases are shared with TRBD2. With 0 bases clipped from V and 6 bases from J, the junction kept 4 bases outside the gene matches. Germline V CDR1 and CDR2: SGDLS, YYNGEE. The CDR3 consists of 14 residues. CDR3 nucleotide sequence: TGTGCCAGCAGCGTAGGCGGGAGGGCCGCCGAGCAGTACTTC. Amino acid sequence: CASSVGGRAAEQYF.

V usage is TRBV4-1 and J usage is TRBJ1-1; perhaps TRBD1 as D (5 bases). V was clipped by 1 base and J by 4 bases, with 13 bases between them. From germline, CDR1 is MGHRA and CDR2 YSYEKL. The CDR3 runs to 15 residues. CDR3 DNA sequence: TGCGCCAGCAGCCAAGGTAGGGGTAGAGTCACTGAAGCTTTCTTT. This translates into CASSQGRGRVTEAFF.

V usage is TRBV27 and J usage is TRBJ2-7; 13 nucleotides agree with TRBD2. This CDR3 is 16 amino acids long. CDR1 and CDR2 from the germline V gene are MNHEY and SMNVEV (reference sequence). J lost 3 bases, V lost 6 bases, and 8 bases had no gene match. The CDR3 DNA reads TGTGCCAGCAGGGGTCAGGGACTAGCGGGGCGCTACGAGCAGTACTTC. It translates to CASRGQGLAGRYEQYF.

The rearrangement links TRBV4-2 to TRBJ2-1, with D perhaps TRBD2 (5 bases). The V and J ends lost 4 bases and 4 bases respectively, with 20 bases between them. This CDR3 has 17 amino acids. CDR1 is LGHNA and CDR2 is YNFKEQ in the germline V gene. CDR3 sequence reads: CASSPLSETDVYNEQFF. CDR3 DNA sequence: TGTGCCAGCAGCCCTCTTAGCGAAACGGACGTGTACAATGAGCAGTTCTTC.

This chain connects TRBV4-1 to TRBJ1-3; TRBD1 might be the D (5 bases). V was trimmed by 1 base and J by 0 bases, leaving 10 bases between them. The CDR3 runs 16 residues. The germline CDR1 and CDR2 sequences are MGHRA and YSYEKL. The CDR3 DNA reads as TGCGCCAGCAGCCAAGGACGGGGGGTCTCTGGAAACACCATATATTTT. Protein: CASSQGRGVSGNTIYF.

There are a few counts of this clone. CDR3 in amino acids: CASSVSGLADNEQFF. As DNA, the CDR3 is TGTGCCAGCAGCGTTAGTGGACTAGCGGACAATGAGCAGTTCTTC. This chain links TRBV9 with TRBJ2-1; 10 bases fit TRBD2. The CDR3 is made up of 15 amino acids. V lost 2 bases, J lost 5 bases, and 4 bases stayed unmatched. Germline CDR1 and CDR2: SGDLS and YYNGEE.

This chain joins TRBV14 and TRBJ2-3; 11 bases are a match to TRBD2. The CDR3 consists of 17 residues. CDR1 and CDR2 from the germline V gene are SGHDN and FVKESK. Trimming cost V 4 bases and J 4 bases; bases outside gene matches: 10. The CDR3 reads CASSPGKLAGAADTQYF. CDR3 sequence (DNA): TGTGCCAGCAGCCCGGGTAAACTAGCGGGAGCAGCAGATACGCAGTATTTT.

V and J are TRBV10-3 and TRBJ2-1; 7 bases line up with TRBD2. Germline CDR1 ENHRY, CDR2 SYGVKD. V was pared by 8 bases and J by 10 bases, with 5 bases of the junction left unmatched. This CDR3 region has 11 residues. CDR3 protein: CAIGERDEQFF. The CDR3 DNA reads as TGTGCCATCGGGGAGCGGGACGAGCAGTTCTTC.

The table lists this clone with a few counts. The CDR3 reads CASSLAQLWDTANTGELFF. Written as DNA, the CDR3 is TGTGCCAGCAGCTTAGCGCAGTTGTGGGACACTGCGAACACCGGGGAGCTGTTTTTT. This chain connects TRBV7-8 to TRBJ2-2; D may be TRBD1 (6 bases). Per germline, CDR1 SGHVS and CDR2 FQNEAQ. With 0 bases removed from V and 0 bases from J, the gap between germline ends came to 17 bases. This CDR3 has 19 residues. The entire variable domain, with the rest obtained from reference TRBV7-8 and TRBJ2-2, is as follows: GAGVSQSPRYKVAKRGQDVALRCDPISGHVSLFWYQQALGQGPEFLTYFQNEAQLDKSGLPSDRFFAERPEGSVSTLKIQRTQQEDSAVYLCASSLAQLWDTANTGELFFGEGSRLTVL.

This chain links TRBV6-6 with TRBJ2-7; 8 positions agree with TRBD1. Germline V gene data show CDR1 as MNHNY and CDR2 as SVGAGI (reference sequence). The J segment lost 6 bases and the V segment lost 8 bases, leaving 12 bases of the junction unmatched. This CDR3 spans 14 amino acids. The DNA for the CDR3 is TGTGCCAGCTTCATTGGGGGGACAGGCACCGAGCAGTACTTC. Its protein product is CASFIGGTGTEQYF.

This clone was seen a few times. The V gene is TRBV6-5, the J gene TRBJ1-1, with a possible D match to TRBD1 (5 bases). With 6 bases removed from V and 11 bases from J, the gap between germline ends came to 16 bases. The CDR3 spans 12 residues. CDR1 and CDR2 (germline): MNHEY, SVGAGI. The CDR3 protein is CASSQGGLRAFF. The CDR3 DNA reads as TGTGCCAGCAGCCAGGGAGGGCTGAGGGCTTTCTTT.

The genes are TRBV11-2 and TRBJ2-3; D remains unclear. With 7 bases removed from V and 1 base from J, the gap between germline ends came to 12 bases. Germline V gives CDR1 SGHAT, CDR2 FQNNGV. CDR3 length: 14 residues. The CDR3 DNA reads as TGTGCCAGCAAGGAAGGTAGCCGCACAGATACGCAGTATTTT. Its translation is CASKEGSRTDTQYF.

The rearrangement uses TRBV20-1 and TRBJ2-1; D uncertain. Germline values: CDR1 DFQATT, CDR2 SNEGSKA (reference sequence). Trimming left V 5 bases short and J 4 bases short, with 6 bases between. The CDR3 covers 11 residues. Written as DNA, the CDR3 is TGCAGTGCTCCCCGGTACAATGAGCAGTTCTTC. As protein: CSAPRYNEQFF.